These 26 T cell receptor beta chains came from one sample sequenced in a study of cytomegalovirus exposure and HLA in healthy donors. 60 Vbeta and 13 Jbeta primers were used in PCR. Measured with immunoSEQ multiplex PCR; TCRdb has only the in-frame clones, and not every one. This sample yields just over 200,000 clones, of which 70% are seen a single time; roughly 2.5% belongs to the top ten. The sequenced material came from PBMCs. All receptors derive from a man aged 40-49 years in good health and CMV-seropositive.

This chain connects TRBV5-8 to TRBJ1-2; D is undetermined. This CDR3 is 13 amino acids long. The V end was cut by 2 bases, the J end by 1 base, with 6 bases between. In germline, CDR1 is SGHTS, CDR2 YDEGEE. This CDR3 reads CASSFEFNYGYTF. The DNA of the CDR3 is TGTGCCAGCAGCTTTGAGTTTAACTATGGCTACACCTTC. Complete variable domain (other parts from reference TRBV5-8 and TRBJ1-2): EAGVTQSPTHLIKTRGQQATLRCSPISGHTSVYWYQQALGLGLQFLLWYDEGEERNRGNFPPRFSGRQFPNYSSELNVNALELEDSALYLCASSFEFNYGYTFGSGTRLTVV.

This chain joins TRBV19 and TRBJ1-1, with D perhaps matching TRBD1 (6 bases). The V and J ends lost 5 bases and 1 base respectively, with 17 bases between them. Germline loops: CDR1 LNHDA, CDR2 SQIVND (reference sequence). The CDR3 is 16 amino acids. The CDR3: CASSSLPRTENTEAFF. The DNA for the CDR3 is TGTGCCAGTAGTTCCCTACCAAGGACAGAGAACACTGAAGCTTTCTTT.

The J gene is TRBJ2-2, the V gene TRBV9, with unresolved D. CDR1 is SGDLS, CDR2 YYNGEE, per germline. Between the trimmed V and J ends, which lost 4 bases and 5 bases, there was a span of 12 bases. This CDR3 is built from 14 residues. The CDR3 bases are TGTGCCAGCAGCTCACCCATCCTAACCGGGGAGCTGTTTTTT. It encodes CASSSPILTGELFF.

This chain joins TRBV6-5 and TRBJ1-2, with no clear D. This CDR3 is 14 amino acids long. Germline lookup yields CDR1 MNHEY and CDR2 SVGAGI. V lost 4 bases, J lost 2 bases, and 11 bases lay in between. The CDR3 is CASSWEASNYGYTF. The CDR3 DNA reads as TGTGCCAGCAGTTGGGAGGCCAGCAACTATGGCTACACCTTC.

This clone appeared a few times. J is TRBJ2-7 and V is TRBV10-3; TRBD1 matches 7 bases. This CDR3 is built from 16 residues. J lost 5 bases, V lost 7 bases, and 17 bases had no gene match. Germline V gene lookup returns CDR1 ENHRY and CDR2 SYGVKD. The CDR3 nucleotides are TGTGCCATCACCACGCCGGTGATGACAGGGCGAAACGAGCAGTACTTC. Protein product: CAITTPVMTGRNEQYF.

This clone occurred a few times. This CDR3 is also generated by other DNA sequences in the sample. The gene calls are TRBV9 and TRBJ2-3; 7 nucleotides agree with TRBD1. Germline assignment: CDR1 SGDLS and CDR2 YYNGEE. The CDR3 has 15 residues. V gave up 0 bases and J gave up 4 bases; unmatched junction bases: 5. The CDR3 sequence: CASSVGGGRADTQYF. The CDR3 nucleotides are TGTGCCAGCAGCGTAGGAGGGGGCCGGGCAGATACGCAGTATTTT.

The sample holds one count of this clone. The V gene is TRBV19, the J gene TRBJ1-1, with 11 bases lining up with TRBD1. Germline V CDR1 and CDR2: LNHDA, SQIVND (reference sequence). This CDR3 contains 16 residues. Unmatched junction bases numbered 4, after V lost 4 bases and J lost 0 bases. For the CDR3, the DNA is TGTGCCAGTAGTACAGGACAGGGGGCTTTGAACACTGAAGCTTTCTTT. Residues: CASSTGQGALNTEAFF.

The gene calls are TRBV5-4 and TRBJ2-5; 7 nucleotides line up with TRBD2. Germline V gene lookup returns CDR1 SGHNT and CDR2 YYREEE (reference sequence). The CDR3 is 14 amino acids. The junction had 8 bases not matched to a gene; V was cut back by 4 bases and J by 5 bases. CDR3 sequence reads: CASSREGGIETQYF. The CDR3, as DNA: TGTGCCAGCAGCCGCGAGGGAGGGATCGAGACCCAGTACTTC.

V gene TRBV10-1 combines with J gene TRBJ1-2, with D maybe TRBD1 (5 bases). CDR1 is WNHNN and CDR2 is SYGVQD in the germline V gene (reference sequence). The CDR3 sequence is 14 residues long. V lost 0 bases, J lost 2 bases, and 7 bases lay in between. The CDR3 sequence: CASSESGQNYGYTF. CDR3 DNA sequence: TGCGCCAGCAGTGAGTCCGGACAAAACTATGGCTACACCTTC.

The chain joins TRBV7-3 to TRBJ2-3; 8 bases are shared with TRBD2. J gave up 0 bases and V 3 bases, and 2 bases lay outside the gene matches. The CDR3 runs to 15 residues. The germline CDR1 and CDR2 sequences are SGHTA and FQGTGA. This chain's CDR3 is CASSFGGGSTDTQYF. In DNA form, the CDR3 reads TGTGCCAGCAGCTTCGGGGGGGGAAGCACAGATACGCAGTATTTT.

The chain combines TRBV7-2 with TRBJ2-2, with D maybe TRBD1 (6 bases). The ends were cut back, 4 bases at V and 7 bases at J, with 25 bases in the middle. The CDR3 covers 18 residues. Germline lookup yields CDR1 SGHTA and CDR2 FQGNSA. The CDR3 nucleotides read TGTGCCAGCAGCTCCCTCCAGGGGCCCACCGTACTACACGGGGAGCTGTTTTTT. Protein: CASSSLQGPTVLHGELFF.

This clone was seen a few times. The CDR3 DNA sequence: TGTGCCAGCAGAGTGTATACCGGGGGGAACTGGGGAAACACCATATATTTT. Translating it yields CASRVYTGGNWGNTIYF. The J gene is TRBJ1-3, the V gene TRBV27; tentative D call: TRBD1 (5 bases). This CDR3 has 17 residues. V was pared by 6 bases and J by 4 bases, with 22 bases between. CDR1 is MNHEY and CDR2 is SMNVEV in the germline V gene (reference sequence).

This rearrangement joins TRBV7-9 to TRBJ1-5; D remains unclear. Between the trimmed V and J ends, which lost 1 base and 4 bases, there was a span of 8 bases. Germline V gene sequence: CDR1 SEHNR, CDR2 FQNEAQ (reference sequence). This CDR3 contains 14 residues. The CDR3 region has the DNA TGTGCCAGCAGCTTAGACAGTTTAAATCAGCCCCAGCATTTT. The encoded protein is CASSLDSLNQPQHF. Using reference TRBV7-9 and TRBJ1-5 for the parts outside the CDR3, the full variable domain is DTGVSQNPRHKITKRGQNVTFRCDPISEHNRLYWYRQTLGQGPEFLTYFQNEAQLEKSRLLSDRFSAERPKGSFSTLEIQRTEQGDSAMYLCASSLDSLNQPQHFGDGTRLSIL.

The rearrangement joins TRBV6-5 to TRBJ1-1; TRBD1 agrees at 7 bases. The CDR3 runs to 14 residues. CDR1 is MNHEY, CDR2 SVGAGI, per germline. V dropped 5 bases and J dropped 4; count of bases not matched to a gene: 7. The CDR3 loop is CASSRGQGVTEAFF. The CDR3 region has the DNA TGTGCCAGCAGTAGGGGTCAGGGGGTCACTGAAGCTTTCTTT.

The chain joins TRBV7-8 to TRBJ2-2; 7 nucleotides align to TRBD1. The CDR3 is made up of 14 amino acids. CDR1 is SGHVS and CDR2 is FQNEAQ in the germline V gene. V was clipped by 5 bases and J by 4 bases; unmatched bases: 4. CDR3 nucleotides: TGTGCCAGCAGCCCGACAGGGACCACCGGGGAGCTGTTTTTT. Its translation is CASSPTGTTGELFF.

V gene TRBV28 combines with J gene TRBJ2-3; D ambiguous. CDR3 length: 12 amino acids. Germline V gene sequence: CDR1 MDHEN, CDR2 SYDVKM. Between the trimmed V and J ends, which lost 8 bases and 2 bases, there was a span of 8 bases. CDR3 loop: CASGQDTDTQYF. CDR3 in DNA: TGTGCCAGCGGCCAAGACACAGATACGCAGTATTTT.

This chain joins TRBV5-5 and TRBJ2-3, with 7 bases fitting TRBD1. The CDR3 consists of 14 residues. Trimming cost V 2 bases and J 6 bases; bases outside gene matches: 6. The V gene's germline CDR1 is SGHKS and CDR2 YYEKEE (reference sequence). CDR3 nucleotides: TGTGCCAGCAGCTTAAAAGGGACAGTGGATACGCAGTATTTT. As protein: CASSLKGTVDTQYF.

The genes are TRBV18 and TRBJ1-5, with 7 bases matching TRBD1. The CDR3 has 13 residues. The J segment lost 6 bases and the V segment lost 5 bases, leaving 4 bases of the junction unmatched. Germline CDR1 reads KGHSH; CDR2 reads LQKENI. The chain's CDR3 is CASSTGAGQPQHF. The CDR3 DNA is TGTGCCAGCTCAACAGGGGCCGGTCAGCCCCAGCATTTT.

This clone appeared once. V usage is TRBV5-6 and J usage is TRBJ1-3; D might be TRBD1 (5 bases). Deletions cut 3 bases from V and 0 bases from J, with 13 bases between. The CDR3 is 16 residues long. Germline V gene data show CDR1 as SGHDT and CDR2 as YYEEEE. DNA for the CDR3: TGTGCCAGCAGCTCACAGGTTTTGAGCTCTGGAAACACCATATATTTT. Amino acid sequence: CASSSQVLSSGNTIYF.

V is TRBV7-2 and J is TRBJ2-7, with D maybe TRBD2 (5 bases). Looked up from germline, CDR1 is SGHTA and CDR2 is FQGNSA. Trimming left V 1 base short and J 3 bases short, with 16 bases between. This CDR3 is 16 amino acids long. The CDR3 DNA follows: TGTGCCAGCAGCTTAGTTGGTGGCGGGCTTCACTACGAGCAGTACTTC. This encodes CASSLVGGGLHYEQYF.

This clone occurred a few times. The rearrangement links TRBV4-3 to TRBJ2-3, with 10 bases aligning to TRBD2. The CDR3 runs to 17 residues. CDR1 is LGHNA, CDR2 YSLEER, per germline. The junction had 8 bases not matched to a gene; V was cut back by 0 bases and J by 5 bases. The CDR3 nucleotides are TGCGCCAGCAGCCAAGATAGGAGCGGGGGGGCCGAAGATACGCAGTATTTT. This codes for CASSQDRSGGAEDTQYF.

The rearrangement uses TRBV5-1 and TRBJ2-3; no clear D gene. CDR1 and CDR2 (germline): SGHRS, YFSETQ. V was shortened by 4 bases and J by 2 bases, with 5 bases between the two germline ends. CDR3 length: 12 residues. The CDR3 here is CASSTNTDTQYF. The CDR3 DNA reads as TGCGCCAGCAGCACAAACACAGATACGCAGTATTTT.

A word on this clone: Compared with germline, one end of the junction differs, possibly owing to a read error. The chain is built from TRBV7-9 and TRBJ2-7; D is possibly TRBD1 (6 bases). There are 14 residues in the CDR3. Germline assignment: CDR1 SEHNR and CDR2 FQNEAQ (reference sequence). CDR3 coding DNA: TGTTCCAGCAGCTTATCGACAGGTTACAACGAGCAGTACTTC. It encodes CSSSLSTGYNEQYF.

As concerns this clone: Germline is not matched at one junction end, which may reflect a read error. CDR3 DNA sequence: TGCAGCGCGGGGCGGGACAGGGGTTACGAGCAGCACTTC. As protein: CSAGRDRGYEQHF. The chain is built from TRBV29-1 and TRBJ2-7; TRBD1 aligns across 10 bases. Germline V gene sequence: CDR1 SQVTM, CDR2 ANQGSEA. This CDR3 is 13 amino acids long.

The chain couples TRBV18 to TRBJ1-1; D not resolved. The CDR3 extends over 14 amino acids. Germline CDR1 is KGHSH and CDR2 is LQKENI. The ends were cut back, 3 bases at V and 3 bases at J, with 11 bases in the middle. CDR3 sequence: CASSPSTSDTEAFF. CDR3 DNA sequence: TGTGCCAGCTCACCCTCCACGTCGGACACTGAAGCTTTCTTT.

V gene TRBV11-2 combines with J gene TRBJ1-4; TRBD1 aligns across 11 bases. The CDR3 contains 15 residues. V trimming: 6 bases; J trimming: 6 bases; junction bases outside the gene matches: 6. Germline loops: CDR1 SGHAT, CDR2 FQNNGV. CDR3 sequence reads: CASSQGTGGHEKLFF. The CDR3 region has the DNA TGTGCCAGCAGTCAGGGGACAGGGGGTCATGAAAAACTGTTTTTT.